Following are 2 T cell receptor beta chains from one sample sequenced in a study of T-cell reconstitution after alpha-beta-depleted transplantation in children. A TCRbeta library incorporating unique molecular identifiers was prepared. MiXCR, applied by TCRdb to the PCR reads, yields one record per CDR3 protein. In the table there are around 250,000 distinct CDR3 sequences, roughly 8.2% of which are singletons. The source was PBMCs, mostly from graft donor cells, collected 180 days after TCRalphabeta/CD19-depleted stem cell transplant. Every receptor here comes from a male patient younger than 18 who had a stem cell transplant for acute lymphoblastic leukemia, so the T cells may come from the graft donor.

This clonotype appeared many times. The J gene is TRBJ1-1, the V gene TRBV27; D is unresolved. V gave up 7 bases and J gave up 1 base, with 13 bases separating them. CDR1 and CDR2 from the germline V gene are MNHEY and SMNVEV (reference sequence). CDR3 length: 14 residues. The CDR3 bases are TGTGCCAGCACTCCCGGCGGTCCGAACACTGAAGCTTTCTTT. Amino acid sequence: CASTPGGPNTEAFF.

This clonotype was picked up many times. The chain couples TRBV12-3 or TRBV12-4 to TRBJ1-2; D possibly corresponds to TRBD1 (5 bases). Between the trimmed V and J ends, which lost 4 bases and 4 bases, there was a span of 10 bases. The CDR3 sequence is 13 residues long. The CDR3 DNA reads as TGTGCCAGCAGTTATTGGACATTCTATGGCTACACCTTC. It encodes CASSYWTFYGYTF.